The TCR beta chain described here comes from a study of blood T cell repertoires in COVID-19. Background on the study: Some COVID-19 samples were acute and others convalescent; all came from the United States, Italy and Spain. The cDNA or gDNA used as material had been derived from T cells, B-cell-depleted T cells, or PBMCs.

Authors' analysis steps: By means of reference gene primer amplification, nucleated cell counts were estimated. Clones were sequenced by immunoSEQ multiplex PCR, and TCRdb holds only the in-frame ones, with some missing. V and J calls and clone size come straight from that table; D and trimming were deduced from the DNA. The data contain over 85,000 clones, over 75% of them singletons. Between the trimmed V and J ends, which lost 4 bases and 4 bases, there was a span of 10 bases. Germline V gives CDR1 SNHLY, CDR2 FYNNEI. The CDR3 extends over 13 amino acids. This chain links TRBV2 with TRBJ1-1; D unresolved. The source of this sequence is a woman aged 80 or over with active or convalescent COVID-19. Sequenced input: peripheral blood. For the CDR3, the DNA is TGTGCCAGCAGTGTCGGCAGCGGCACTGAAGCTTTCTTT. It specifies CASSVGSGTEAFF.